This entry lists 17 T cell receptor beta chains sequenced from one sample in a study of CD8+ T cells in alopecia areata. The treatment is: oral pan-JAK inhibitor, 5-10 mg twice daily. It was cDNA, reverse transcribed from extracted RNA, that served as the sequencing template. Clones were sequenced by immunoSEQ multiplex PCR, and TCRdb holds only the in-frame ones, with some missing. The table lists 200,000 to 250,000 clones, 35% to 40% of them singletons. This specimen consisted of CD4+ T cells sorted from blood, obtained at approximately week 30, from a patient treated with tofacitinib. The receptor source for this set is a human donor with alopecia areata.

This clone has more than one count but fewer than ten. This rearrangement joins TRBV19 to TRBJ1-5; D perhaps matches TRBD1 (5 bases). The V gene lost 1 base and the J gene lost 1 base, with 14 bases spanning the gap. Germline V gene lookup returns CDR1 LNHDA and CDR2 SQIVND (reference sequence). CDR3 length: 17 residues. CDR3 sequence reads: CASSIAPWGPSNQPQHF. The CDR3 region has the DNA TGTGCCAGTAGTATAGCCCCCTGGGGACCGAGCAATCAGCCCCAGCATTTT.

J is TRBJ2-6 and V is TRBV29-1; no reliable D call. This CDR3 spans 15 amino acids. Germline V gene sequence: CDR1 SQVTM, CDR2 ANQGSEA. Between the trimmed V and J ends, which lost 5 bases and 0 bases, there was a span of 11 bases. For the CDR3, the DNA is TGCAGCGTTAAGGACGGAAACTCTGGGGCCAACGTCCTGACTTTC. Translating it yields CSVKDGNSGANVLTF.

This clone has more than one count but fewer than ten. The rearrangement links TRBV12-5 to TRBJ2-1; 10 bases are a match to TRBD2. CDR3 length equals 15 residues. Germline trimming cut 4 bases from V and 7 bases from J; bases unmatched to any gene: 7. Germline CDR1 and CDR2: LGHNT and FRNRAP. The CDR3 reads CASGSPLAGVNEQFF. The CDR3 bases are TGTGCTAGTGGTTCCCCGCTAGCGGGAGTGAATGAGCAGTTCTTC. The whole variable domain, remainder taken from reference TRBV12-5 and TRBJ2-1, is DARVTQTPRHKVTEMGQEVTMRCQPILGHNTVFWYRQTMMQGLELLAYFRNRAPLDDSGMPKDRFSAEMPDATLATLKIQPSEPRDSAVYFCASGSPLAGVNEQFFGPGTRLTVL.

This clone was seen only a few times. This chain links TRBV7-9 with TRBJ1-1; 8 bases align to TRBD1. CDR1 is SEHNR, CDR2 FQNEAQ, per germline (reference sequence). V was pared by 6 bases and J by 3 bases, with 9 bases of the junction left unmatched. This CDR3 has 15 amino acids. CDR3 in amino acids: CASSKTGTGDTEAFF. DNA for the CDR3: TGTGCCAGCAGTAAGACCGGGACAGGAGACACTGAAGCTTTCTTT. Drawing the rest from reference TRBV7-9 and TRBJ1-1, the complete variable domain is DTGVSQNPRHKITKRGQNVTFRCDPISEHNRLYWYRQTLGQGPEFLTYFQNEAQLEKSRLLSDRFSAERPKGSFSTLEIQRTEQGDSAMYLCASSKTGTGDTEAFFGQGTRLTVV.

The chain recombines TRBV5-1 with TRBJ2-3, with no clear D. CDR1 and CDR2 from the germline V gene are SGHRS and YFSETQ. V lost 0 bases and J lost 6, with 14 bases in between. The CDR3 runs to 15 residues. CDR3 region: CASSLATDLADTQYF. The CDR3, as DNA: TGCGCCAGCAGCTTGGCCACGGATCTGGCTGATACGCAGTATTTT.

This clone was observed a few times. Other DNA sequences from this sample encode an identical CDR3 as well. V is TRBV18 and J is TRBJ2-3; no firm D call. The CDR3 has 12 amino acids. The ends were cut back, 3 bases at V and 2 bases at J, with 3 bases in the middle. Germline V gene sequence: CDR1 KGHSH, CDR2 LQKENI. The CDR3 loop is CASSPYTDTQYF. DNA of the CDR3: TGTGCCAGCTCACCTTACACAGATACGCAGTATTTT.

The J gene is TRBJ1-2, the V gene TRBV7-2; D is unclear. The CDR3 covers 14 residues. V gave up 5 bases and J gave up 4 bases, with 14 bases separating them. Germline V CDR1 and CDR2: SGHTA, FQGNSA. CDR3 region: CASSPTSGPYGYTF. The CDR3 DNA reads as TGTGCCAGCAGCCCTACGAGCGGACCCTATGGCTACACCTTC.

The chain couples TRBV6-1 to TRBJ2-1, with D possibly TRBD2 on 6 matching bases. The CDR3 consists of 17 residues. Germline V gene lookup returns CDR1 MNHNS and CDR2 SASEGT. The ends were cut back, 4 bases at V and 10 bases at J, with 26 bases in the middle. The CDR3 loop reads CASSGSGPPDPTREQFF. Written as DNA, the CDR3 is TGTGCCAGCAGTGGGAGCGGGCCTCCGGACCCCACACGGGAGCAGTTCTTC.

The V gene is TRBV19, the J gene TRBJ2-3; D might be TRBD2 (6 bases). The CDR3 covers 13 residues. Germline values: CDR1 LNHDA, CDR2 SQIVND (reference sequence). V lost 6 bases to trimming and J lost 2 bases, with 9 bases between them. In nucleotides, the CDR3 is TGTGCCAGTAGCGGGACTTTCACAGATACGCAGTATTTT. Translated: CASSGTFTDTQYF.

The chain combines TRBV6-6 with TRBJ2-5, with 7 bases aligning to TRBD1. The CDR3 has 15 residues. Germline CDR1 MNHNY, CDR2 SVGAGI (reference sequence). The V gene end was trimmed by 0 bases and the J gene end by 6 bases; junction bases not matched to a gene: 7. The CDR3 bases are TGTGCCAGCAGTTACTCCGACGGCAGGGGGAAGACCCAGTACTTC. Translating it yields CASSYSDGRGKTQYF.

The rearrangement uses TRBV19 and TRBJ1-1, with D tentatively TRBD1 (6 bases). In germline, CDR1 is LNHDA, CDR2 SQIVND (reference sequence). V lost 5 bases to trimming and J lost 5 bases, with 18 bases between them. The CDR3 has 15 residues. Here the CDR3 DNA reads TGTGCCAGTAGTGATCCGGGGGCTAGGAGGACTGAAGCTTTCTTT. Its translation: CASSDPGARRTEAFF.

The gene calls are TRBV4-1 and TRBJ2-1; 9 positions match TRBD2. Germline V gene lookup returns CDR1 MGHRA and CDR2 YSYEKL. The CDR3 totals 15 residues. V dropped 2 bases and J dropped 6; count of bases not matched to a gene: 5. CDR3 DNA sequence: TGCGCCAGCAGCCAATTAGCGGGAGTCATCAATGAGCAGTTCTTC. Its protein product is CASSQLAGVINEQFF.

A word on this clone: An end of the junction does not agree with germline; a read error may underlie this. The rearrangement joins TRBV6-1 to TRBJ1-2; D remains ambiguous. Germline lookup yields CDR1 MNHNS and CDR2 SASEGT. The CDR3 extends over 10 amino acids. The CDR3 spells CASSRYGCTF. The CDR3 coding sequence is TGTGCCAGCAGCCGATATGGCTGCACCTTC.

This rearrangement joins TRBV30 to TRBJ2-4; 7 bases match TRBD2. The germline CDR1 and CDR2 sequences are GTSNPN and SVGIG (reference sequence). With 4 bases clipped from V and 0 bases from J, the junction kept 12 bases outside the gene matches. The CDR3 consists of 17 residues. CDR3 sequence (DNA): TGTGCCTGGACCGACCAACTAGCGTATCTAGCCAAAAACATTCAGTACTTC. Its protein is CAWTDQLAYLAKNIQYF.

This clone was observed a handful of times. CDR3 coding DNA: TGCGCCAGCAGCAATGGACTAGCGGGAGAGCGTGATACGCAGTATTTT. It is translated as CASSNGLAGERDTQYF. The chain uses TRBV5-1 and TRBJ2-3; 13 bases agree with TRBD2. The CDR3 is made up of 16 amino acids. Unmatched junction bases numbered 8, after V lost 4 bases and J lost 6 bases. Germline V lookup: CDR1 SGHRS, CDR2 YFSETQ.

In its sample, this clone was seen a few times. The chain recombines TRBV19 with TRBJ1-5, with TRBD1 as a possible D gene (6 bases). The CDR3 has 13 residues. CDR1 LNHDA and CDR2 SQIVND come from the germline V gene (reference sequence). V was trimmed by 8 bases and J by 7 bases, leaving 15 bases between them. CDR3 DNA: TGTGCCAGTTCTCAGCAGGGGCGCCAGCCCCAGCATTTT. Its protein is CASSQQGRQPQHF.

The J gene is TRBJ1-1, the V gene TRBV6-5; no reliable D call. Germline V gene lookup returns CDR1 MNHEY and CDR2 SVGAGI. V was shortened by 8 bases and J by 1 base, with 11 bases between the two germline ends. The CDR3 has 13 amino acids. The CDR3 sequence: CASSRGGNTEAFF. The CDR3 DNA sequence: TGTGCCAGCTCGCGAGGTGGGAACACTGAAGCTTTCTTT.